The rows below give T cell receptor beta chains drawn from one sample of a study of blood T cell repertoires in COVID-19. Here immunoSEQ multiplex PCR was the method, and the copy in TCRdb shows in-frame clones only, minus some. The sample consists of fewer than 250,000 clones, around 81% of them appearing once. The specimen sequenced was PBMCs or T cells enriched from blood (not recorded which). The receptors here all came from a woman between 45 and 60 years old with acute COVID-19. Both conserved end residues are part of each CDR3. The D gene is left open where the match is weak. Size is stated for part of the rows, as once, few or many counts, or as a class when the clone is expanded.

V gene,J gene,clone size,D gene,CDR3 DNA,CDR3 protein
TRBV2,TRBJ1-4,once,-,TGTGCCAGCAGTGTACCTTCACAGGGCGGATTAGAAAAACTGTTTTTT,CASSVPSQGGLEKLFF
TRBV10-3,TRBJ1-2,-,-,TGTGCCATCAGTGATACAGTCAGATCCGGCTACACCTTC,CAISDTVRSGYTF
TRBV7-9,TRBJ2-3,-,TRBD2,TGTGCCAGCAGGATACTAGCGGGGGAACGCACTAGCACAGATACGCAGTATTTT,CASRILAGERTSTDTQYF
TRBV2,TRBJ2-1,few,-,TGTGCCAGCAGTGGCACTAGCAGTAGGAATGAGCAGTTCTTC,CASSGTSSRNEQFF
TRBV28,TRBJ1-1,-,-,TGTGCCAGCGAGGGGAACACTGAAGCTTTCTTT,CASEGNTEAFF
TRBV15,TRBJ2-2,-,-,TGTGCCACCAGCCGGGACTCCTCCGGGGAGCTGTTTTTT,CATSRDSSGELFF
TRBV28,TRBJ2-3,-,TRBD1,TGTGCCAGCAGTCGAATCGGACAGGGCAGCACAGATACGCAGTATTTT,CASSRIGQGSTDTQYF
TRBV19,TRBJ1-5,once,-,TGTGCCAGTAGGTGGGGAGTCAGAAATAGCAATCAGCCCCAGCATTTT,CASRWGVRNSNQPQHF
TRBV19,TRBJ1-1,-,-,TGTGCCAGTAGTATAGATCCCGGGGACACTGAAGCTTTCTTT,CASSIDPGDTEAFF
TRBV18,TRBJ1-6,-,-,TGTGCCAGCTCCCCTGGAGGGAATTCACCCCTCCACTTT,CASSPGGNSPLHF
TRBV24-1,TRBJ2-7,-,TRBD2,TGTGCCACCAGTGATTGGGTTAGCGGGGGATACGAGCAGTACTTC,CATSDWVSGGYEQYF
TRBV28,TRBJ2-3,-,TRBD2,TGTGCCAGCTTCCCTGGAGCGGGGGGTAGCACAGATACGCAGTATTTT,CASFPGAGGSTDTQYF
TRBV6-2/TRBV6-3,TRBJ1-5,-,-,TGTGCCAGCAGTTACCAGGGGTACGCCAATCAGCCCCAGCATTTT,CASSYQGYANQPQHF
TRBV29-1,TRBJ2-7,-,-,TGCAGCGCTACAACAGGGTCGCACGAGCAGTACTTC,CSATTGSHEQYF
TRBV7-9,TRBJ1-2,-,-,TGTGCCAGCAGCTCACAGGTCGATGGCTACACCTTC,CASSSQVDGYTF
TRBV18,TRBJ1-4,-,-,TGTGCCAGCTCACCACTAGCAACTAATGAAAAACTGTTTTTT,CASSPLATNEKLFF
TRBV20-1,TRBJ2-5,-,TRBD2,TGCAGTGCTAGTCCTAGCGGGGGGGCCTGGACCCAGTACTTC,CSASPSGGAWTQYF
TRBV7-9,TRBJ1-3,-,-,TGTGCCAGCAGCTTCGCCGAGTCCATATATTTT,CASSFAESIYF
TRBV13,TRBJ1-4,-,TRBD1,TGTGCCAGCAGCTTACAGGGGGAGGAAAAACTGTTTTTT,CASSLQGEEKLFF
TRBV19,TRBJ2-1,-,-,TGTGCCAGTAGTATAGCTGCCGAGATGCATGAGCAGTTCTTC,CASSIAAEMHEQFF
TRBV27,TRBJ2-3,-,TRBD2,TGTGCCAGTAGTCCGACCCCTTTAGCGGGAGGTGTCACAGATACGCAGTATTTT,CASSPTPLAGGVTDTQYF
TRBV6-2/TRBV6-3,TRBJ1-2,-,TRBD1,TGTGCCAGCAGTCCCTTGGGACAGTTCTATGGCTACACCTTC,CASSPLGQFYGYTF
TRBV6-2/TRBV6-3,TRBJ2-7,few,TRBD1,TGTGCCAGCAGTTACGGGGCAGGGGGCGTAAACGAGCAGTACTTC,CASSYGAGGVNEQYF
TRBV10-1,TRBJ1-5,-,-,TGCGCCAGCAGTAGGCCACGGGGCAATCAGCCCCAGCATTTT,CASSRPRGNQPQHF
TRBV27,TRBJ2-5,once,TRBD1,TGTGCCAGCAGTTTACAGGGACAGGGTTCCCAAGAGACCCAGTACTTC,CASSLQGQGSQETQYF
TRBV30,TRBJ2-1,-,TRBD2,TGTGCCTGGAGTGGAGGACTAGCGAGGTACAATGAGCAGTTCTTC,CAWSGGLARYNEQFF
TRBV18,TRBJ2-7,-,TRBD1,TGTGCCAGCTCACCACTACGGGGGGACAGGGGGCCCTACGAGCAGTACTTC,CASSPLRGDRGPYEQYF
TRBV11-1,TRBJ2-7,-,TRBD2,TGTGCCAGCAGCGTCCTAGCGGGCCCCTACGAGCAGTACTTC,CASSVLAGPYEQYF
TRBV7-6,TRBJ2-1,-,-,TGTGCCAGCAGCCCATTATTGGCGGGTGGTGAGCAGTTCTTC,CASSPLLAGGEQFF
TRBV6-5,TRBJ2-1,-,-,TGTGCCAGTAATAAGGACAACTACAATGAGCAGTTCTTC,CASNKDNYNEQFF
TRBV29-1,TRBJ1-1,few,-,TGCAGCGTGGAAGCTCCTACTGAAGCTTTCTTT,CSVEAPTEAFF
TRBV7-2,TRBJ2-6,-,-,TGTGCCAGCAGCACCGACAGCTCTGGGGCCAACGTCCTGACTTTC,CASSTDSSGANVLTF
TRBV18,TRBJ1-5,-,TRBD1,TGTGCCAGCTCACATCACAGGGGGCCTGATCAGCCCCAGCATTTT,CASSHHRGPDQPQHF
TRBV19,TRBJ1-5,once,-,TGTGCCAGTAGTATAGAGGGGGGAGATGGGAATCAGCCCCAGCATTTT,CASSIEGGDGNQPQHF
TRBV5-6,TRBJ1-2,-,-,TGTGCCAGCAGGGAACAAAACAGGGCGCGGGGCTACACCTTC,CASREQNRARGYTF
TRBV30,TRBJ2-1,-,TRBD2,TGTGCCTGGAGTGTGGGGACTAGTGCTTATGAGCAGTTCTTC,CAWSVGTSAYEQFF
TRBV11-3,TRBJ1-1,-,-,TGTGCCAGCAGCCCACAGGGTAGGACTGAAGCTTTCTTT,CASSPQGRTEAFF
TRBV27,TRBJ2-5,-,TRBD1,TGTGCCAGCAGCCGTGGGGGGGGACAGGGCGGACAAGAGACCCAGTACTTC,CASSRGGGQGGQETQYF
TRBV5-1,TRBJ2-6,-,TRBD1,TGCGCCAGCAGCGTAGGGGGCTCGGGCTCTGGGGCCAACGTCCTGACTTTC,CASSVGGSGSGANVLTF
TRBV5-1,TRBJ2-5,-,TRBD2,TGCGCCAGCAGCTGGGGACTAGCGGGGGGCCAAGAGACCCAGTACTTC,CASSWGLAGGQETQYF
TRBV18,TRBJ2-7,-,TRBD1,TGTGCCAGCTCACCCCCGGGACAGGGGCTATACGAGCAGTACTTC,CASSPPGQGLYEQYF
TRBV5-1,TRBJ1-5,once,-,TGCGCCAGCAAACCCACAGGGTTCTCTAATCAGCCCCAGCATTTT,CASKPTGFSNQPQHF
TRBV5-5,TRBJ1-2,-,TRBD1,TGTGCCAGCAGCTTGGGACAGGGGAACTATGGCTACACCTTC,CASSLGQGNYGYTF
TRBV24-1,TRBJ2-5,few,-,TGTGCCACCAGTGAGACTACCACAGGGCCCCAGTACTTC,CATSETTTGPQYF
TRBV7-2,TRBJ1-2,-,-,TGTGCCAGCAGCTTAGAGGTGCGGGGGCGCGATGGCTACACCTTC,CASSLEVRGRDGYTF
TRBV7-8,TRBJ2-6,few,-,TGTGCCAGCACGAAAGCCAGGACACAATCGAGCTCTGGGGCCAACGTCCTGACTTTC,CASTKARTQSSSGANVLTF
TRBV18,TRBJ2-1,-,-,TGTGCCAGCTCAACTAATCACGGCCCCTACAATGAGCAGTTCTTC,CASSTNHGPYNEQFF
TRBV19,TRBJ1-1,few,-,TGTGCCAGTAGTATTCTCCAGGGGCGCACTGAAGCTTTCTTT,CASSILQGRTEAFF